The 29 T cell receptor beta chains below were found in one sample sequenced in a study of blood T cell repertoires in COVID-19. Repertoires were generated with immunoSEQ multiplex PCR, while TCRdb's copy carries only in-frame clones and drops some. Of more than 200,000 clones listed, 80% to 90% are singletons. Sequenced input: PBMCs or T cells enriched from blood (not recorded which). These receptors originate from a young man in a cohort exposed to, infected with or recovered from COVID-19 (not recorded which).

The V gene is TRBV27, the J gene TRBJ1-2; tentative D call: TRBD1 (5 bases). The germline V and J ends were trimmed by 4 bases and 0 bases, with 12 bases remaining between them. Germline assignment: CDR1 MNHEY and CDR2 SMNVEV (reference sequence). The CDR3 is 15 amino acids. CDR3 region: CASSSIRGTNYGYTF. DNA of the CDR3: TGTGCCAGCAGTTCGATTAGGGGTACTAACTATGGCTACACCTTC.

About this clone: Other DNA variants within this sample encode the same CDR3. V usage is TRBV5-1 and J usage is TRBJ2-5; TRBD1 matches 7 bases. V was pared by 1 base and J by 3 bases, with 0 bases of the junction left unmatched. The germline V gene encodes CDR1 SGHRS and CDR2 YFSETQ. The CDR3 totals 13 residues. Here the CDR3 reads CASSLTGEETQYF. The CDR3 DNA reads TGCGCCAGCAGCTTGACAGGGGAAGAGACCCAGTACTTC.

The rearrangement links TRBV18 to TRBJ2-7; 8 bases match TRBD2. The V gene's germline CDR1 is KGHSH and CDR2 LQKENI. This CDR3 comprises 17 residues. Unmatched junction bases numbered 13, after V lost 1 base and J lost 5 bases. CDR3 sequence (DNA): TGTGCCAGCTCACCACTAATGGCCGGGAGGGCCAAGGACGAGCAGTACTTC. Its translation is CASSPLMAGRAKDEQYF.

The rearrangement joins TRBV7-8 to TRBJ1-3; TRBD1 might be the D (6 bases). Germline V gives CDR1 SGHVS, CDR2 FQNEAQ. This CDR3 has 15 amino acids. Trimming pared 7 bases from V and 6 bases from J, leaving 19 bases between. Here the CDR3 reads CASKPMTGRENTIYF. CDR3 coding DNA: TGTGCCAGCAAACCAATGACAGGCCGGGAAAACACCATATATTTT.

CDR3: CSVEDQGRLAYNEQFF. The CDR3 DNA reads as TGCAGCGTTGAAGATCAGGGTCGTCTGGCCTACAATGAGCAGTTCTTC. This chain connects TRBV29-1 to TRBJ2-1, with D perhaps TRBD1 (5 bases). Trimming removed 0 bases from V and 2 bases from J, with 14 bases in between. Germline V gives CDR1 SQVTM, CDR2 ANQGSEA. The CDR3 has 16 amino acids.

The V and J genes are TRBV7-2 and TRBJ1-5; tentative D call: TRBD1 (5 bases). This CDR3 spans 15 amino acids. Germline lookup yields CDR1 SGHTA and CDR2 FQGNSA. Trimming took off 4 bases at V and 3 bases at J, with 13 bases between the two ends. The CDR3 DNA reads TGTGCCAGCAGCTCCGACGGGGGTTACAATCAGCCCCAGCATTTT. This translates into CASSSDGGYNQPQHF.

The rearrangement uses TRBV6-5 and TRBJ1-2; D might be TRBD1 (5 bases). The V end lost 7 bases, the J end lost 3 bases, and 15 bases lay between the germline ends. This CDR3 contains 14 residues. Germline V gene sequence: CDR1 MNHEY, CDR2 SVGAGI. The CDR3: CASNLRGVYYGYTF. The DNA of the CDR3 is TGTGCCAGCAATCTCCGGGGGGTATACTATGGCTACACCTTC.

This clone has more than one count but fewer than ten. For the CDR3, the DNA is TGTGCCAGTAGTATGGACCTCACGGCCAGGGGCAATCAGCCCCAGCATTTT. Translated: CASSMDLTARGNQPQHF. The rearrangement links TRBV19 to TRBJ1-5; TRBD1 is a possible D gene (5 bases). V was trimmed by 3 bases and J by 2 bases, leaving 17 bases between them. Per germline, CDR1 LNHDA and CDR2 SQIVND (reference sequence). The CDR3 loop spans 17 amino acids.

The chain joins TRBV5-6 to TRBJ2-7; TRBD1 might be the D (6 bases). V lost 3 bases and J lost 4, with 11 bases in between. The CDR3 is 13 amino acids. The V gene's germline CDR1 is SGHDT and CDR2 YYEEEE. As DNA, the CDR3 is TGTGCCAGCAGCTCATCAGGGGTATACGAGCAGTACTTC. This encodes CASSSSGVYEQYF. The complete variable domain, with remaining parts taken from reference TRBV5-6 and TRBJ2-7, reads DAGVTQSPTHLIKTRGQQVTLRCSPKSGHDTVSWYQQALGQGPQFIFQYYEEEERQRGNFPDRFSGHQFPNYSSELNVNALLLGDSALYLCASSSSGVYEQYFGPGTRLTVT.

This clone was picked up one time. The chain is built from TRBV6-4 and TRBJ2-1; the D gene is possibly TRBD2 (6 bases). V was shortened by 3 bases and J by 0 bases, with 12 bases between the two germline ends. Germline CDR1 MRHNA, CDR2 SNTAGT. The CDR3 is 16 amino acids. CDR3: CASSEEGSSSYNEQFF. DNA of the CDR3: TGTGCCAGCAGTGAGGAGGGTTCGAGCTCCTACAATGAGCAGTTCTTC.

The chain uses TRBV7-9 and TRBJ2-1; perhaps TRBD2 as D (5 bases). The CDR3 length is 14 residues. Germline-derived CDR1 and CDR2 are SEHNR and FQNEAQ (reference sequence). The V end lost 10 bases, the J end lost 0 bases, and 13 bases lay between the germline ends. CDR3 sequence: CATEGRASYNEQFF. The CDR3 DNA follows: TGTGCCACCGAGGGCCGGGCCTCCTACAATGAGCAGTTCTTC.

This clone came up once. The chain is built from TRBV6-5 and TRBJ1-4; D call uncertain. The V gene's germline CDR1 is MNHEY and CDR2 SVGAGI. Deletions cut 4 bases from V and 14 bases from J, with 14 bases between. The CDR3 is made up of 12 amino acids. The CDR3 region is CASSLTGKSLFF. In nucleotides, the CDR3 is TGTGCCAGCAGTTTAACGGGGAAGTCGCTGTTTTTT.

The gene calls are TRBV7-3 and TRBJ2-7, with 12 bases fitting TRBD2. Germline CDR1 SGHTA, CDR2 FQGTGA. Trimming cost V 5 bases and J 6 bases; bases outside gene matches: 20. The CDR3 length is 19 residues. The DNA for the CDR3 is TGTGCCAGCAGCATAAAAATATTCGCCCTAGCGGGAGGGCCGAGCGAGCAGTACTTC. It translates to CASSIKIFALAGGPSEQYF.

This clone was counted between two and nine times. The chain recombines TRBV27 with TRBJ1-4, with no clear D. From germline, CDR1 is MNHEY and CDR2 SMNVEV (reference sequence). V was clipped by 5 bases and J by 0 bases, with 7 bases between them. This CDR3 is built from 14 residues. For the CDR3, the DNA is TGTGCCAGCAGTCCTGGCTCAACTAATGAAAAACTGTTTTTT. Encoded protein: CASSPGSTNEKLFF. Full variable domain (missing parts from reference TRBV27 and TRBJ1-4): EAQVTQNPRYLITVTGKKLTVTCSQNMNHEYMSWYRQDPGLGLRQIYYSMNVEVTDKGDVPEGYKVSRKEKRNFPLILESPSPNQTSLYFCASSPGSTNEKLFFGSGTQLSVL.

The V and J genes are TRBV19 and TRBJ2-7, with D perhaps TRBD1 (6 bases). Germline CDR1 is LNHDA and CDR2 is SQIVND (reference sequence). V lost 8 bases and J lost 4, with 21 bases in between. The CDR3 is 15 amino acids. The CDR3 DNA follows: TGTGCCAGTCAAGCCGACACCAGGGGATCTTACGAGCAGTACTTC. Translation gives CASQADTRGSYEQYF.

The J gene is TRBJ2-7, the V gene TRBV2; D is possibly TRBD1 (6 bases). The CDR3 is made up of 13 amino acids. CDR1 is SNHLY, CDR2 FYNNEI, per germline. Trimming pared 9 bases from V and 4 bases from J, leaving 16 bases between. The CDR3 coding sequence is TGTGCCAGTTTCAGAATAGGACAGTACGAGCAGTACTTC. Translated, it gives CASFRIGQYEQYF.

The rearrangement uses TRBV9 and TRBJ1-1, with a possible D match to TRBD1 (6 bases). The germline V gene has CDR1 SGDLS and CDR2 YYNGEE. V dropped 2 bases and J dropped 0 bases, with 14 bases sitting between them. The CDR3 totals 16 residues. CDR3 sequence: CASSVTGSSVNTEAFF. The CDR3, as DNA: TGTGCCAGCAGCGTTACAGGGTCCAGTGTGAACACTGAAGCTTTCTTT.

This clone was counted between two and nine times. This chain joins TRBV24-1 and TRBJ2-1; a weak D match, TRBD2 (5 bases). The CDR3 extends over 15 amino acids. From germline, CDR1 is KGHDR and CDR2 SFDVKD. V was cut by 1 base and J by 3 bases, with 9 bases left in between. Here the CDR3 DNA reads TGTGCCACCAGTGATTTACGGGAACTCTACAATGAGCAGTTCTTC. It translates to CATSDLRELYNEQFF.

The chain joins TRBV12-3 or TRBV12-4 to TRBJ2-1, with D tentatively TRBD2 (5 bases). CDR3 length: 13 amino acids. V gave up 6 bases and J gave up 8 bases, with 14 bases separating them. CDR3 sequence (DNA): TGTGCCAGCAGCCCTAATCGGAGGTATGAGCAGTTCTTC. Its protein product is CASSPNRRYEQFF.

Worth noting for this clone: The identical CDR3 is also encoded by other nucleotide sequences in the sample. The rearrangement uses TRBV6-5 and TRBJ2-1; 9 nucleotides line up with TRBD2. The CDR3 has 16 residues. CDR1 and CDR2 from the germline V gene are MNHEY and SVGAGI. With V trimmed by 0 bases and J by 4 bases, 4 bases remained unmatched. CDR3 loop: CASSYSTLAGYNEQFF. In nucleotides, the CDR3 is TGTGCCAGCAGTTACTCGACCCTAGCGGGGTACAATGAGCAGTTCTTC.

The CDR3 is CASSHGQPSGANVLTF. In DNA form, the CDR3 reads TGCGCCAGCAGCCATGGACAGCCCTCTGGGGCCAACGTCCTGACTTTC. The V call is TRBV5-1, the J call TRBJ2-6, with TRBD1 as a possible D gene (6 bases). V was trimmed by 4 bases and J by 0 bases, leaving 11 bases between them. The CDR3 length is 16 residues. CDR1 and CDR2 (germline): SGHRS, YFSETQ.

This sequence joins TRBV5-6 and TRBJ2-3, with no clear D. CDR3 size: 15 residues. Trimming took off 3 bases at V and 2 bases at J, with 13 bases between the two ends. The germline CDR1 and CDR2 sequences are SGHDT and YYEEEE. The CDR3 nucleotides read TGTGCCAGCAGCTCCCCAAAACTATACACAGATACGCAGTATTTT. Amino acid sequence: CASSSPKLYTDTQYF.

The CDR3 spells CASVERGGNEQYF. The CDR3 DNA reads TGTGCCAGCGTGGAGCGGGGTGGGAACGAGCAGTACTTC. The chain has TRBV5-4 and TRBJ2-7; 7 bases map to TRBD2. Germline V lookup: CDR1 SGHNT, CDR2 YYREEE (reference sequence). The CDR3 covers 13 residues. J lost 5 bases, V lost 7 bases, and 9 bases had no gene match.

This chain links TRBV10-3 with TRBJ2-7; TRBD1 aligns across 8 bases. CDR1 ENHRY and CDR2 SYGVKD come from the germline V gene. The V segment lost 4 bases and the J segment 4 bases; nucleotides outside the gene matches: 9. The CDR3 runs 15 residues. The CDR3 DNA reads as TGTGCCATCAGTGGGGGACAGGTGGGGGATTACGAGCAGTACTTC. This gives the protein CAISGGQVGDYEQYF.

This clone was counted a few times. This chain joins TRBV28 and TRBJ2-7; tentative D call: TRBD1 (5 bases). V was cut by 7 bases and J by 3 bases, with 16 bases left in between. The germline CDR1 and CDR2 sequences are MDHEN and SYDVKM. The CDR3 covers 14 residues. Written as DNA, the CDR3 is TGTGCCAGCACCCTTGAGGCAGGGAACTACGAGCAGTACTTC. Translating it yields CASTLEAGNYEQYF.

The CDR3 here is CASSPYGSSGANVLTF. CDR3 nucleotides: TGTGCCAGCAGCCCGTATGGTAGCTCTGGGGCCAACGTCCTGACTTTC. V is TRBV7-9 and J is TRBJ2-6; no firm D call. Germline V gene lookup returns CDR1 SEHNR and CDR2 FQNEAQ (reference sequence). Trimming cost V 5 bases and J 0 bases, with 11 bases left between them. This CDR3 has 16 amino acids.

DNA of the CDR3: TGTGCCAGTAGCTGGGACAAGGGGACCCTAGATACGCAGTATTTT. It encodes CASSWDKGTLDTQYF. The J gene is TRBJ2-3, the V gene TRBV19; possible D gene TRBD1, 6 bases. V lost 6 bases to trimming and J lost 5 bases, with 18 bases between them. CDR3 length: 15 amino acids. CDR1 is LNHDA, CDR2 SQIVND, per germline (reference sequence).

The chain has TRBV18 and TRBJ2-7; D not certain. The germline gives CDR1 KGHSH, CDR2 LQKENI. This CDR3 comprises 13 residues. With 3 bases removed from V and 7 bases from J, the gap between germline ends came to 13 bases. CDR3 in DNA: TGTGCCAGCTCACCCCCCTCGACTTGGGAGCAGTACTTC. Amino acids: CASSPPSTWEQYF.

The rearrangement uses TRBV5-6 and TRBJ2-7, with 9 bases fitting TRBD1. This CDR3 is built from 16 residues. From germline, CDR1 is SGHDT and CDR2 YYEEEE. Losses at the gene ends were 4 bases for V and 5 bases for J; bases not matched to a gene: 13. The CDR3 loop is CASSPTYRDRDHEQYF. The CDR3 DNA sequence: TGTGCCAGCAGCCCCACGTACCGGGACAGGGATCACGAGCAGTACTTC.